Here is one TCR beta chain with its context. The target antigen is unknown. The data were produced by immunoSEQ multiplex PCR, yet TCRdb's version contains in-frame clones alone and is incomplete. Of about 49,000 clones listed, about 85% are singletons. These data are taken from a study of radiotherapy plus CTLA-4 blockade in lung cancer. Germline CDR1 and CDR2: LNHDA and SQIVND (reference sequence). Trimming took 6 bases from V and 11 from J; bases not matched to a gene: 9. The CDR3 covers 14 residues. Points from the study as a whole: Early blood T cell clone dynamics, with interferon-beta, were reported to best predict response. In blood, after radiotherapy plus ipilimumab, tumor-derived TCR clones expanded.

The receptor comes from a human donor with non-small cell lung cancer whose response to radiotherapy plus ipilimumab could not be evaluated. Specimen: peripheral blood, collected from a patient treated with radiotherapy plus ipilimumab. The V call is TRBV19, the J call TRBJ2-1; 11 positions match TRBD2. The CDR3 here is CASRDRLAGSKQFF. CDR3 sequence (DNA): TGTGCCAGTAGGGACAGACTAGCGGGAAGCAAGCAGTTCTTC.